A single sample is the source of the 5 T cell receptor beta chains below, sequenced in a study of blood T cells in healthy people across ages. Primers used in a second PCR of roughly 7 to 12 cycles were a sample-barcoded 5' primer and a J-beta primer mix. TCRdb re-analysed the 5' RACE reads in MiXCR, keeping a single row per CDR3 protein. The sample holds roughly 500,000 distinct CDR3 sequences, roughly 28% seen once. Sequenced material: blood. Every receptor here comes from a woman in her seventies in good health.

This clonotype was seen a handful of times. V and J are TRBV12-3 or TRBV12-4 and TRBJ2-5, with D perhaps matching TRBD1 or TRBD2 (5 bases each). CDR3 size: 15 residues. Between the trimmed V and J ends, which lost 3 bases and 5 bases, there was a span of 16 bases. This CDR3 is CASSFAGTGTETQYF. The DNA of the CDR3 is TGTGCCAGCAGTTTCGCAGGGACGGGTACGGAGACCCAGTACTTC.

This clonotype was detected a few times. The chain has TRBV7-2 and TRBJ2-7; 10 positions agree with TRBD1. This CDR3 spans 15 amino acids. CDR1 and CDR2 (germline): SGHTA, FQGNSA. Trimming removed 5 bases from V and 6 bases from J; junction bases left unmatched: 10. In DNA, the CDR3 is TGTGCCAGCAGCACGCCCGGGACAGGGGTTGGCGAGCAGTACTTC. Protein: CASSTPGTGVGEQYF.

This chain uses TRBV20-1 with TRBJ2-1; TRBD2 is a possible D gene (6 bases). Germline CDR1 and CDR2: DFQATT and SNEGSKA (reference sequence). V was cut by 0 bases and J by 6 bases, with 15 bases left in between. The CDR3 consists of 15 residues. This CDR3 reads CSARDLAGSVNEQFF. CDR3 nucleotide sequence: TGCAGTGCTAGAGATCTTGCGGGGTCCGTCAATGAGCAGTTCTTC.

This clonotype was seen only once. The chain uses TRBV7-2 and TRBJ1-2; D gene uncertain. Germline lookup yields CDR1 SGHTA and CDR2 FQGNSA. The CDR3 totals 16 residues. The V end lost 5 bases, the J end lost 0 bases, and 16 bases lay between the germline ends. As DNA, the CDR3 is TGTGCCAGCAGCCTCGGACGGGGTTTAGCTAACTATGGCTACACCTTC. This sequence encodes CASSLGRGLANYGYTF.

Only a few counts were recorded for this clonotype. The chain carries TRBV24-1 and TRBJ2-2, with no clear D. The germline V and J ends were trimmed by 4 bases and 7 bases, with 12 bases remaining between them. The CDR3 spans 14 residues. Germline V gene lookup returns CDR1 KGHDR and CDR2 SFDVKD. The CDR3: CATSDQRINGELFF. The CDR3 region has the DNA TGTGCCACCAGTGACCAGAGGATTAACGGGGAGCTGTTTTTT.